The clone carrying this TCR beta chain occurred a few times. What it binds is unknown. The germline V gene has CDR1 MDHEN and CDR2 SYDVKM. CDR3 length: 13 residues. The V gene lost 10 bases and the J gene lost 2 bases, with 9 bases spanning the gap. This record comes from a study of CD8 T cells in ankylosing spondylitis. TCRdb ran MiXCR on the 5' RACE reads and lists one entry per CDR3 protein. Of 150,000 to 200,000 distinct CDR3 sequences in the sample, 10% to 15% were seen once. Study-level findings and limits: Reportedly, matched ankylosing spondylitis synovial fluid was significantly enriched for disease-linked clones. A subset of motif variants has previously been described in the synovial fluid and blood of reactive arthritis.

Sequenced input: blood, either unsorted or a sorted T cell fraction (not recorded which). This chain links TRBV28 with TRBJ2-6; no definite D call. This sequence was found in a female donor with ankylosing spondylitis or in good health (not recorded which). CDR3: CATQTPGANVLTF. The CDR3 coding sequence is TGTGCCACCCAGACCCCTGGGGCCAACGTCCTGACTTTC.